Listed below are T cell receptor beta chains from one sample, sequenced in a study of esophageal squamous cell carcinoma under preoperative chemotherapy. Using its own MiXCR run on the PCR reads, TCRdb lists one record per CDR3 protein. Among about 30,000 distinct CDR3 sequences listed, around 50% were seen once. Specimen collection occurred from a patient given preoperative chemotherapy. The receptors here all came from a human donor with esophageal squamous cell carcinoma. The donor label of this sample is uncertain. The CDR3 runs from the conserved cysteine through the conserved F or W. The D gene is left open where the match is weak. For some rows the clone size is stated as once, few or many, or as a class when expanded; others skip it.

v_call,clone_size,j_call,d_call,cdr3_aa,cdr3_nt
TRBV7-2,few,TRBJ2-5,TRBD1,CASSRGHRGDQDTQYF,TGTGCCAGCAGCCGAGGGCACAGGGGAGATCAAGACACCCAGTACTTC
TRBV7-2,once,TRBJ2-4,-,CASSPPRNGDTQYF,TGTGCCAGCAGCCCACCCCGTAACGGGGACACCCAGTACTTC
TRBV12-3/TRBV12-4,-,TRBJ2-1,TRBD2,CASGPNTSGRGNEQFF,TGTGCCAGCGGACCGAACACTAGCGGGAGAGGGAATGAGCAGTTCTTC
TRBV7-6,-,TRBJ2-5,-,CASSDQATQHF,TGTGCCAGCAGCGATCAAGCGACCCAGCATTTC
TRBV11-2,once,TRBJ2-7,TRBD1,CAGEGGSAHNEQYF,TGTGCCGGGGAAGGGGGCTCGGCACACAATGAGCAGTACTTC
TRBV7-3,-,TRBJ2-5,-,CASRATGGCDKETQYF,TGTGCTAGCAGGGCCACCGGGGGCTGTGATAAGGAGACCCAGTACTTC
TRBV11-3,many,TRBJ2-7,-,CASSFVDYEQYF,TGTGCCAGCAGTTTTGTAGACTACGAGCAGTACTTC
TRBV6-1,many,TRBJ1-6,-,CASRAAPTGHNSPLHF,TGTGCCAGCAGAGCAGCTCCTACAGGTCATAATTCACCCCTCCACTTT
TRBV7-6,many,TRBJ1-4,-,CASSAGPGPNEKLFF,TGTGCCAGCAGCGCAGGACCAGGGCCTAATGAAAAACTGTTTTTT
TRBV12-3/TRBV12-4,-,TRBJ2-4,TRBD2,CAGSGGGDQEIQYF,TGTGCGGGGAGCGGGGGCGGTGACCAAGAGATTCAGTACTTC
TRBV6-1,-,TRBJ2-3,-,CARGHGAASTGTLYF,TGTGCCAGGGGCCACGGGGCTGCGAGCACCGGGACGCTGTATTTT
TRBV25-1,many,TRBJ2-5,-,CASSIRGGEETQYF,TGTGCCAGCAGTATAAGGGGGGGCGAGGAGACCCAGTACTTC
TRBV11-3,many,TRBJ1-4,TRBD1,CASSSARDSYNEKLFF,TGTGCCAGCAGCTCCGCGAGGGACAGCTATAATGAAAAACTGTTTTTT
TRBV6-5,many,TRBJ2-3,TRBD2,CASSYSTTSGGKDTQYF,TGTGCCAGCAGTTACTCGACGACTAGCGGAGGAAAAGATACGCAGTATTTT
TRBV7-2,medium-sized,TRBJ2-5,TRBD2,CASSSGRGAPRETQYF,TGTGCCAGCAGCTCTGGGCGGGGGGCCCCTCGGGAGACCCAGTACTTC
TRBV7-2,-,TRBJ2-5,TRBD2,CASRLAGRGDKNTQYF,TGTGCCAGCAGGTTAGCGGGGCGGGGTGACAAAAACACTCAGTACTTC
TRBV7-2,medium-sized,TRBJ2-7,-,CASSLYRAYEQYF,TGTGCCAGCAGCTTGTACAGGGCCTACGAGCAGTACTTC
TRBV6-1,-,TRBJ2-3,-,CASAGFGGSDTETQYF,TGTGCCAGCGCGGGGTTTGGGGGCAGTGACACAGAGACGCAGTATTTT
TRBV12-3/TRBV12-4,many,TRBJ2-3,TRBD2,CASSQGLAVSGYTQYF,TGTGCCAGCAGTCAGGGACTAGCGGTTTCGGGGTATACGCAGTATTTT
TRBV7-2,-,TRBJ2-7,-,CASSGGRGQDTQYF,TGTGCGAGTTCCGGGGGCCGTGGCCAAGATACGCAGTACTTC
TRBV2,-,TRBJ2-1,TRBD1,CASSVRQGTNEQFF,TGTGCCAGCAGTGTCCGACAGGGAACAAATGAGCAGTTCTTC
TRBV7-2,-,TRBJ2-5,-,CASRGAGRRDQKTQYF,TGTGCCAGCAGGGGGGCGGGGCGCCGTGACCAAAAGACCCAGTACTTC
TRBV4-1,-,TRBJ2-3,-,CASSQFPPGSTDTQYF,TGCGCCAGCAGCCAATTCCCTCCCGGGAGCACAGATACGCAGTATTTT
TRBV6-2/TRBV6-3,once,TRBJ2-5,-,CAGLEGRDPETQYF,TGTGCGGGGCTCGAGGGCCGTGACCCAGAGACCCAGTACTTC
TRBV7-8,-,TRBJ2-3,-,CASSSGQRATDTQYF,TGTGCCAGCAGCTCGGGCCAGCGGGCCACAGATACGCAGTACTTT
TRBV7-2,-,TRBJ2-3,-,CASRLPGRRAKNMQYF,TGTGCCAGCCGCCTACCGGGGCGGAGAGCGAAAAATATGCAGTATTTC
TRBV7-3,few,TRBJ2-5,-,CASSFIPAGRVQNTQYF,TGTGCCAGCAGCTTCATACCGGCGGGCCGTGTCCAAAACACCCAGTACTTC
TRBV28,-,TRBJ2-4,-,CASSPQGEAIQYF,TGTGCCAGCAGCCCGCAGGGAGAGGCCATTCAGTACTTC
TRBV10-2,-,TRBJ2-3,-,CASSILSTDTQYF,TGCGCCAGCAGTATACTCAGCACAGATACGCAGTATTTT